These T cell receptor beta chains were read from a single sample in a study of cytomegalovirus exposure and HLA in healthy donors. Some clones are missing from TCRdb's copy, which holds only in-frame ones; the method was immunoSEQ multiplex PCR. Among 120,000 or so clones, approximately 92% were seen once, and the ten largest hold about 1.1%. Sequencing was done on a sample of PBMCs. The receptors come from a woman in her late teens or twenties in good health and CMV-seronegative. Both conserved end residues are part of each CDR3. A D gene is named only where the DNA matches it firmly. Size is omitted from some rows. Given values are once, few, many or a class for expanded clones.

j_call v_call d_call clone_size cdr3_length cdr3_nt cdr3_aa
TRBJ1-5 TRBV28 - - 13 TGTGCCAGCAGTTCAGGGGCGAGACAGCCCCAGCATTTT CASSSGARQPQHF
TRBJ1-5 TRBV6-5 TRBD1 - 15 TGTGCCAGCTCCCCCCCGGGACAGGGACGTCAGCCCCAGCATTTT CASSPPGQGRQPQHF
TRBJ2-3 TRBV6-5 TRBD2 - 15 TGTGCCAGCAAAGGCGGGAGACGGGGCACAGATACGCAGTATTTT CASKGGRRGTDTQYF
TRBJ2-3 TRBV6-5 TRBD2 once 15 TGTGCCAGCAGTTCACTAGCGGGAGGGCTGGATACGCAGTATTTT CASSSLAGGLDTQYF
TRBJ2-3 TRBV14 - - 14 TGTGCCAGCAGCCAAATAGCACCCCTAGATACGCAGTATTTT CASSQIAPLDTQYF
TRBJ1-1 TRBV6-5 - few 13 TGTGCCAGCAGTTACGGCGGATCCACTGAAGCTTTCTTT CASSYGGSTEAFF
TRBJ1-2 TRBV29-1 - - 11 TGCAGCGTTGTCGAGGGTTATGGCTACACCTTC CSVVEGYGYTF
TRBJ2-3 TRBV7-9 - - 14 TGTGCCAGCAGCGGAGGAATTCGCACAGATACGCAGTATTTT CASSGGIRTDTQYF
TRBJ2-7 TRBV18 - - 14 TGTGCCAGCTCACCACACCCAACAGACTACGAGCAGTACTTC CASSPHPTDYEQYF
TRBJ1-2 TRBV9 - - 14 TGTGCCAGCAGCGTAGGGAGAGCTAACTATGGCTACACCTTC CASSVGRANYGYTF
TRBJ1-5 TRBV19 TRBD1 - 15 TGTGCCAGTAGTGCCCGGGACAGGGGGCAGCAGCCCCAGCATTTT CASSARDRGQQPQHF
TRBJ1-1 TRBV18 - - 13 TGTGCCAGCTCACCATATCTGAACACTGAAGCTTTCTTT CASSPYLNTEAFF
TRBJ1-4 TRBV5-4 - - 14 TGTGCCAGCAGCTTGGACAGAACTAATGAAAAACTGTTTTTT CASSLDRTNEKLFF
TRBJ2-2 TRBV27 TRBD1 - 16 TGTGCCAGCAGTTGGGACAGGGGGGTGAACACCGGGGAGCTGTTTTTT CASSWDRGVNTGELFF
TRBJ1-1 TRBV19 - - 16 TGTGCCAGTAAGGCGCTTCAAGGGCGGGGAAACACTGAAGCTTTCTTT CASKALQGRGNTEAFF
TRBJ2-7 TRBV4-3 TRBD2 many 18 TGCGCCAGCAGCCGGGGATTAGGACTAGCGGGAGGGCCGCAGGAGCAGTACTTC CASSRGLGLAGGPQEQYF
TRBJ1-1 TRBV30 - - 11 TGTGCCTGGAGTAGCCTCTCTGAAGCTTTCTTT CAWSSLSEAFF
TRBJ1-2 TRBV14 TRBD1 - 16 TGTGCCAGCAGCCAAGAAAGACAGGGGGCTAACTATGGCTACACCTTC CASSQERQGANYGYTF
TRBJ2-3 TRBV27 - - 14 TGTGCCAGCAGTTTATTAGGACAATCGAACACGCAGTATTTT CASSLLGQSNTQYF
TRBJ2-2 TRBV5-6 TRBD1 - 18 TGTGCCAGCAGCTTGTCAGGATGGGTGACAGGGAACTCCGGGGAGCTGTTTTTT CASSLSGWVTGNSGELFF
TRBJ2-3 TRBV29-1 TRBD2 - 15 TGCAGCGTTGAAGACGGGACTAGCGGGGGGAATACGCAGTATTTT CSVEDGTSGGNTQYF
TRBJ2-3 TRBV5-1 - - 15 TGCGCCAGCAGCCCGGGACTCACGTACACAGATACGCAGTATTTT CASSPGLTYTDTQYF
TRBJ1-5 TRBV5-6 - once 17 TGTGCCAGCAGCAGGCAGGGTCCCGATTTCTTCAATCAGCCCCAGCATTTT CASSRQGPDFFNQPQHF
TRBJ2-7 TRBV5-5 - - 13 TGTGCCAGCAGCGCTTCTAGGAGCTACGAGCAGTACTTC CASSASRSYEQYF
TRBJ2-7 TRBV19 TRBD2 few 15 TGTGCCAGTAGTCCATCTAGCGGGGCCCGAGGCGAGCAGTACTTC CASSPSSGARGEQYF
TRBJ2-3 TRBV6-5 - - 14 TGTGCCAGCAGTACCCAGGGGCGATGGGATACGCAGTATTTT CASSTQGRWDTQYF
TRBJ2-3 TRBV2 TRBD2 - 15 TGTGCCAGCAGTGCGGCAGCGGGAAGCACAGATACGCAGTATTTT CASSAAAGSTDTQYF
TRBJ1-4 TRBV6-6 - - 15 TGTGCCAGCAGTAACCCGGGTGGCGGCGGTGAAAAACTGTTTTTT CASSNPGGGGEKLFF
TRBJ1-2 TRBV15 - few 13 TGTGCCACCAGCAGCCCGGAGAGCTATGGCTACACCTTC CATSSPESYGYTF
TRBJ1-2 TRBV4-3 TRBD1 - 14 TGCGCCAGCAGCCAAGACGGGACAGGGGATGGCTACACCTTC CASSQDGTGDGYTF
TRBJ1-2 TRBV6-5 - few 12 TGTGCCAGCAGTTACGGCGGCTATGGCTACACCTTC CASSYGGYGYTF
TRBJ2-1 TRBV6-6 - - 16 TGTGCCAGCAGAACCTCTAGCGTGAGCTCCTACAATGAGCAGTTCTTC CASRTSSVSSYNEQFF
TRBJ1-2 TRBV9 TRBD1 once 14 TGTGCCAGCAGCGTCGGGACAGAAATCTATGGCTACACCTTC CASSVGTEIYGYTF
TRBJ2-5 TRBV28 - - 13 TGTGCCAGCAGTTTGTACTTCCAAGAGACCCAGTACTTC CASSLYFQETQYF
TRBJ2-3 TRBV4-3 TRBD2 - 18 TGCGCCAGCAGCCAAGATGTTCGACTAGCGGGGGGCACAGATACGCAGTATTTT CASSQDVRLAGGTDTQYF
TRBJ1-5 TRBV11-3 - - 14 TGTGCCAGCAGCTTAGCACAGGGCTGTCAGCCCCAGCATTTT CASSLAQGCQPQHF
TRBJ2-4 TRBV2 TRBD1 once 15 TGTGCCCCCCCGGGACAGCCGTTTTCCAAAAACATTCAGTACTTC CAPPGQPFSKNIQYF
TRBJ1-2 TRBV5-1 TRBD1 few 12 TGCGCCAGCAGCATTACAGGGGACGGCTACACCTTC CASSITGDGYTF
TRBJ2-7 TRBV18 TRBD1 - 15 TGTGCCAGCTCACCAAAAGGGACAGGGGGTAACGAGCAGTACTTC CASSPKGTGGNEQYF
TRBJ1-2 TRBV28 - - 13 TGTGCCAGCAGTTCAGGACAGTCTCGTGGCTACACCTTC CASSSGQSRGYTF
TRBJ2-5 TRBV5-4 TRBD2 - 18 TGTGCCAGCAGCTTGGCACTAGCGGGGGGGTTATCAGTAGAGACCCAGTACTTC CASSLALAGGLSVETQYF
TRBJ2-2 TRBV10-1 - - 15 TGCGCCAGCAGTGGGCTGGTTGGGGAGACCGGGGAGCTGTTTTTT CASSGLVGETGELFF
TRBJ2-1 TRBV6-6 - - 13 TGTGCCACCCTTGAGGACTCCTACAATGAGCAGTTCTTC CATLEDSYNEQFF
TRBJ1-1 TRBV29-1 - - 13 TGCAGCGTTTCCACGACGGGGAACACTGAAGCTTTCTTT CSVSTTGNTEAFF
TRBJ2-1 TRBV6-6 TRBD1 - 15 TGTGCCAGCAGTTACCTCACCGGGACAGGGAATGAGCAGTTCTTC CASSYLTGTGNEQFF
TRBJ1-4 TRBV6-1 - - 15 TGTGCCAGTCAAATTCAGGGTGGACCTAATGAAAAACTGTTTTTT CASQIQGGPNEKLFF
TRBJ1-1 TRBV2 - - 17 TGTGCCAGCAGTGACTTCGACAGTCGGGCGTTCGGCACTGAAGCTTTCTTT CASSDFDSRAFGTEAFF
TRBJ1-2 TRBV2 - - 15 TGTGCCAGCAGTGAATGGGTGGCGGGGGAGGATGGCTACACCTTC CASSEWVAGEDGYTF
TRBJ1-2 TRBV6-5 TRBD1 - 14 TGTGCCAGCAGTTACGGGACAGGGGACTATGGCTACACCTTC CASSYGTGDYGYTF
TRBJ2-2 TRBV27 TRBD2 - 15 TGTGCCAGCAGTTTATCGGGCGGGAGCACCGGGGAGCTGTTTTTT CASSLSGGSTGELFF
TRBJ1-5 TRBV11-3 - - 11 TGTGCCTCCAGAACGAATCAGCCCCAGCATTTT CASRTNQPQHF
TRBJ1-2 TRBV7-9 TRBD1 once 13 TGTGCCAGCAGCCCGACAGGGGTTTATGGCTACACCTTC CASSPTGVYGYTF
TRBJ2-2 TRBV6-6 - - 12 TGTGCCAGCAGTTACTCCAGGGGGGTGCTGTTTTTT CASSYSRGVLFF
TRBJ2-3 TRBV7-2 TRBD2 - 16 TGTGCCAGCAGCTTAATTGGGACTAGCGGACCAGATACGCAGTATTTT CASSLIGTSGPDTQYF